The 5 T cell receptor beta chains below were found in one sample sequenced in a study of T cells in Graves' hyperthyroidism and ophthalmopathy. From RNA transcripts, TCR beta CDR3 regions were amplified. The study used the HTBI primer set for a first-round RT-PCR of the TCR CDR3. TCRdb itself ran the multiplex PCR reads through MiXCR, one entry per CDR3 protein. The sample includes about 350,000 distinct CDR3 sequences, roughly 20% of them seen just once. Input material: blood. Receptors were obtained from a woman in her forties with Graves' ophthalmopathy.

The CDR3 nucleotides are TGTGCCAGCAGCTCGGCCCTATCCGAGACCCAGTACTTC. Residues: CASSSALSETQYF. J is TRBJ2-5 and V is TRBV6-1, with D unclear. The ends were cut back, 6 bases at V and 5 bases at J, with 13 bases in the middle. The CDR3 loop spans 13 amino acids. CDR1 is MNHNS, CDR2 SASEGT, per germline.

At least ten counts were recorded for this clonotype. The genes are TRBV27 and TRBJ2-7; D is ambiguous. Germline loops: CDR1 MNHEY, CDR2 SMNVEV (reference sequence). This CDR3 is 14 amino acids long. Trimming cost V 3 bases and J 0 bases, with 9 bases left between them. This chain's CDR3 is CASSFSDHSYEQYF. The CDR3 DNA reads as TGTGCCAGCAGTTTCTCTGACCACTCCTACGAGCAGTACTTC.

This clonotype has a count of ten or more. Here the CDR3 reads CASSPAGGSGNTIYF. CDR3 nucleotides: TGTGCCAGCAGTCCCGCAGGGGGTTCTGGAAACACCATATATTTT. The genes are TRBV12-3 or TRBV12-4 and TRBJ1-3, with 7 positions matching TRBD1. V was clipped by 5 bases and J by 1 base; unmatched bases: 5. This CDR3 comprises 15 residues.

This clonotype was seen ten or more times. The chain couples TRBV6-2 or TRBV6-3 to TRBJ1-2; D remains unclear. The CDR3 is made up of 14 amino acids. Germline loops: CDR1 MNHEY, CDR2 SVGEGT. The V end lost 0 bases, the J end lost 0 bases, and 5 bases lay between the germline ends. The CDR3 nucleotides are TGTGCCAGCAGTTACTCGAGGGCTAACTATGGCTACACCTTC. As protein: CASSYSRANYGYTF.

This clonotype was seen many times. The V and J genes are TRBV10-3 and TRBJ1-1; no reliable D call. The length of the CDR3 is 16 residues. Trimming shortened V by 6 bases and J by 0 bases, and 17 bases separated the two germline ends. CDR1 is ENHRY, CDR2 SYGVKD, per germline. CDR3 nucleotide sequence: TGTGCCATCAGACAACGTAGCTTAGAAATGAACACTGAAGCTTTCTTT. It codes for CAIRQRSLEMNTEAFF.